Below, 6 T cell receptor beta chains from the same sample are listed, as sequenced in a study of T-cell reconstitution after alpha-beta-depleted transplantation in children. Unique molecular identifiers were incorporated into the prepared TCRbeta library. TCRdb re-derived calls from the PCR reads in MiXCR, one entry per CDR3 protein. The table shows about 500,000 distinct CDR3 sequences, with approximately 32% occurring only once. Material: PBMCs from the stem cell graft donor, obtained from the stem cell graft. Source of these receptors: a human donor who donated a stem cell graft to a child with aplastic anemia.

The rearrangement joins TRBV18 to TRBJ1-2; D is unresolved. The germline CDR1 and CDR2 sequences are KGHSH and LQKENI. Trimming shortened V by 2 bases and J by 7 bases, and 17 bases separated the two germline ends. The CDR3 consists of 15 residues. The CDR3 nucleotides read TGTGCCAGCTCACCAGAAACACAGCTAGTTGTTGGCTACACCTTC. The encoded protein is CASSPETQLVVGYTF.

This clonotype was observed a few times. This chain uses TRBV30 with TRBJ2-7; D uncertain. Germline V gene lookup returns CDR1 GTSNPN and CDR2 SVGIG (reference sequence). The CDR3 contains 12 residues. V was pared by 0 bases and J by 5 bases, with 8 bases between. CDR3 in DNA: TGTGCCTGGAGTGTACTGTGGCACGAGCAGTACTTC. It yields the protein CAWSVLWHEQYF.

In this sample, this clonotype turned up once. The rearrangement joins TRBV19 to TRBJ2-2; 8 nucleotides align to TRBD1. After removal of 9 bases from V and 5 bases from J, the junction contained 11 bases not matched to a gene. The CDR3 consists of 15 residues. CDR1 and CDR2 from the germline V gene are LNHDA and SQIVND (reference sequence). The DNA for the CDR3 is TGTGCCAGCAAACTGGACAGGGTTAGGACCGGGGAGCTGTTTTTT. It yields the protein CASKLDRVRTGELFF.

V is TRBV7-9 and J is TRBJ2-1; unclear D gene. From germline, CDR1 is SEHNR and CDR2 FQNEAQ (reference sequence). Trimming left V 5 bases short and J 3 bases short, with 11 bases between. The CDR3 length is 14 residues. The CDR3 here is CASSTTTGYNEQFF. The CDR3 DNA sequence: TGTGCCAGCAGCACAACGACGGGCTACAATGAGCAGTTCTTC.

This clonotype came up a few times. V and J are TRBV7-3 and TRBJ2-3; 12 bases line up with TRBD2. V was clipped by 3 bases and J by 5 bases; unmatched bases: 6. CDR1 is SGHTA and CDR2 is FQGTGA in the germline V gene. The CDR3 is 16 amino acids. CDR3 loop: CASSLTSGRGGDTQYF. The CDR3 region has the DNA TGTGCCAGCAGCTTGACTAGCGGGAGAGGGGGAGATACGCAGTATTTT.

The CDR3 DNA sequence: TGCGCCAGCAGCTACGGGACCCAAGCCCTTGGTGAGCAGTTCTTC. Amino acid sequence: CASSYGTQALGEQFF. The chain joins TRBV4-3 to TRBJ2-1; D is possibly TRBD1 or TRBD2 (5 bases each). CDR1 LGHNA and CDR2 YSLEER come from the germline V gene. The V end was cut by 5 bases, the J end by 9 bases, with 20 bases between. CDR3 size: 15 residues.